The clone carrying this T cell receptor (beta chain) was observed a single time. The sample comes from a study of blood T cell repertoires in COVID-19. Study in general: There were acute and convalescent COVID-19 samples, and they came from the United States, Italy and Spain.

Study processing details: By means of reference gene primer amplification, nucleated cell counts were estimated. TCRdb keeps only in-frame clones here, not all; method: immunoSEQ multiplex PCR. V, J and clone size were drawn from that table, and D and trimming were deduced from the DNA. The repertoire holds 200,000 to 250,000 clones, with about 90% as singletons. This clonotype was sampled from a man aged 40-49 years with active or convalescent COVID-19. Sequencing was performed on peripheral blood.

CDR3 sequence: CASRGGNTEAFF. In DNA form, the CDR3 reads TGTGCCAGCAGAGGGGGAAACACTGAAGCTTTCTTT. This chain links TRBV6-5 with TRBJ1-1; TRBD1 might be the D (6 bases). The CDR3 length is 12 residues. Germline-derived CDR1 and CDR2 are MNHEY and SVGAGI. Trimming left V 6 bases short and J 2 bases short, with 7 bases between.